This is a list of T cell receptor beta chains from one sample in a study of regulatory dendritic cells for organ transplantation. Data came from immunoSEQ multiplex PCR; TCRdb stores just in-frame clones and leaves some out. The data show 29,000 or so clones, 60% to 80% seen once. Input material: memory CD4+ T cells from blood. The receptors here all came from a human donor in good health. Both conserved end residues are part of each CDR3. A D gene is named only where the DNA matches it firmly. Rows give clone size only sometimes, using once, few, many, or a class for an expanded clone.

J gene,clone size,D gene,CDR3 length,V gene,CDR3 DNA,CDR3 protein
TRBJ2-7,once,TRBD2,16,TRBV14,TGTGCCAGCAGCTACGGGACTAGCGGGGGGCCCTACGAGCAGTACTTC,CASSYGTSGGPYEQYF
TRBJ1-5,-,-,20,TRBV6-1,TGTGCCAGCAGTGAAGGGTCTCCATGGACAAGGTTTTTCAGCAATCAGCCCCAGCATTTT,CASSEGSPWTRFFSNQPQHF
TRBJ2-1,-,TRBD2,16,TRBV2,TGTGCCAGCAGTCGAAGCGGGGGGAGCTCCTACAATGAGCAGTTCTTC,CASSRSGGSSYNEQFF
TRBJ2-3,-,-,16,TRBV4-1,TGCGCCAGCAGCCAATACGCGGGGGCCAGCACAGATACGCAGTATTTT,CASSQYAGASTDTQYF
TRBJ1-4,medium-sized,TRBD1,14,TRBV2,TGTGCCAGCAGTGAAGTAGACAGGGGGTCGAAACTGTTTTTT,CASSEVDRGSKLFF
TRBJ1-4,-,-,14,TRBV6-1,TGTGCCAGCGGCGTAGGGGGAGGTAATGAAAAACTGTTTTTT,CASGVGGGNEKLFF
TRBJ2-7,-,TRBD1,17,TRBV10-1,TGCGCCAGCAGTGGGACAGGGGCCCGGATGAGGCGCTACGAGCAGTACTTC,CASSGTGARMRRYEQYF
TRBJ2-7,once,TRBD1,12,TRBV30,TGTGCCTCGGGACAGGGGGCCTACGAGCAGTACTTC,CASGQGAYEQYF
TRBJ2-1,-,-,16,TRBV19,TGTGCCAGCCACTGGGGGCCGCCCCGGGGGTACAATGAGCAGTTCTTC,CASHWGPPRGYNEQFF
TRBJ2-3,-,TRBD2,17,TRBV19,TGTGCCAGTCACCCGGCAGGACTAGCGGGGGGCTCAGATACGCAGTATTTT,CASHPAGLAGGSDTQYF
TRBJ2-3,-,-,12,TRBV4-2,TGTGCCAGCAGCCAAGAAACAGATACGCAGTATTTT,CASSQETDTQYF
TRBJ2-3,-,-,11,TRBV18,TGTGCCAGCTCACCGTCGGATACGCAGTATTTT,CASSPSDTQYF
TRBJ2-1,-,-,13,TRBV18,TGTGCCAGCTCACCGGGGGTGGGCAATGAGCAGTTCTTC,CASSPGVGNEQFF
TRBJ2-7,-,-,15,TRBV19,TGTGCCAGTAGCAAGGGGGACTCACCTTCCTACGAGCAGTACTTC,CASSKGDSPSYEQYF
TRBJ1-2,-,-,14,TRBV4-3,TGCGCCAGCAGCCAAGTAGCTGGGCCCTATGGCTACACCTTC,CASSQVAGPYGYTF
TRBJ1-2,-,TRBD1,16,TRBV7-3,TGTGCCAGCAGCTTAACCTTAGCGGACAGGGTGCATGGCTACACCTTC,CASSLTLADRVHGYTF
TRBJ1-4,-,TRBD1,15,TRBV14,TGTGCCAGCAGCCAACTCGGCAGGGGGGATGAAAAACTGTTTTTT,CASSQLGRGDEKLFF
TRBJ2-1,once,TRBD2,15,TRBV6-5,TGTGCCAGCAGCCGACTAGCCTATACCTACAATGAGCAGTTCTTC,CASSRLAYTYNEQFF
TRBJ1-1,-,-,12,TRBV2,TGTGCCAGCAGTGGGAGTTTTACTGAAGCTTTCTTT,CASSGSFTEAFF
TRBJ2-7,once,TRBD2,16,TRBV5-4,TGTGCCAGCAGCCGCGGGCGGGAGCGGGAGTCGTACGAGCAGTACTTC,CASSRGRERESYEQYF
TRBJ1-1,-,TRBD1,13,TRBV2,TGTGCCAGCAGTGGGGACAGGGAAACTGAAGCTTTCTTT,CASSGDRETEAFF
TRBJ2-2,-,-,15,TRBV28,TGTGCCAGCAAAAAGAACAGAATAAACACCGGGGAGCTGTTTTTT,CASKKNRINTGELFF
TRBJ1-4,-,-,11,TRBV6-5,TGTGCCAGCACCAGAGATAGTTGGTGGTTTTTT,CASTRDSWWFF
TRBJ2-7,-,-,14,TRBV19,TGTGCCAGTAGTAAAGTTGGCATCTCGGCCGAGCAGTACTTC,CASSKVGISAEQYF
TRBJ2-7,few,TRBD1,14,TRBV19,TGTGCCAGCTCTACAGGGGAGAGACCCTACGAGCAGTACTTC,CASSTGERPYEQYF
TRBJ1-3,-,-,13,TRBV7-7,TGTGCCAATACGGGGGCTTCTGGAAACACCATATATTTT,CANTGASGNTIYF
TRBJ2-5,-,-,12,TRBV2,TGTGCCAGCACAACCGGGGAGGAGACCCAGTACTTC,CASTTGEETQYF
TRBJ2-7,-,-,13,TRBV28,TGTGCCAGCAGTCCCCCCGTGACCTACGAGCAGTACTTC,CASSPPVTYEQYF
TRBJ2-7,-,-,17,TRBV19,TGTGCCAGTAGAGTTAATTGGCGGGACGAGAGCTCCTACGAGCAGTACTTC,CASRVNWRDESSYEQYF
TRBJ2-5,-,-,13,TRBV4-2,TGTGCCAGCAGCCCTCAGTCCCAAGAGACCCAGTACTTC,CASSPQSQETQYF
TRBJ2-1,-,-,14,TRBV14,TGTGCCAGCAGCCTATACAATCGGGGAAATGAGCAGTTCTTC,CASSLYNRGNEQFF
TRBJ2-2,-,TRBD1,16,TRBV10-3,TGTGCCATCAGCGACCCGGGACAGTCGAACACCGGGGAGCTGTTTTTT,CAISDPGQSNTGELFF
TRBJ1-3,-,TRBD1,13,TRBV7-2,TGTGCCAGCACCCAGGGGGGCGGAAACACCATATATTTT,CASTQGGGNTIYF
TRBJ2-5,-,-,13,TRBV29-1,TGCAGCGTTGTTTTCCAGATCCAAGAGACCCAGTACTTC,CSVVFQIQETQYF
TRBJ2-7,-,-,17,TRBV14,TGTGCCAGCAGCCTTTCCGCCCGGGGGGCTCTAGGCTACGAGCAGTACTTC,CASSLSARGALGYEQYF
TRBJ1-6,-,TRBD1,18,TRBV23-1,TGCGCCAGCTCCCCCAGGGGGAAAATAAGCTCCTATAATTCACCCCTCCACTTT,CASSPRGKISSYNSPLHF
TRBJ2-3,-,TRBD2,13,TRBV6-1,TGTGCCAGCCGGGGGACTAGCGGGGATACGCAGTATTTT,CASRGTSGDTQYF
TRBJ1-2,-,-,12,TRBV5-5,TGTGCCAGCAGCTTTGAACTCTATGGCTACACCTTC,CASSFELYGYTF
TRBJ2-1,once,TRBD2,15,TRBV7-9,TGTGCCAGCAGCTTGTGGACTAGCGGGAGCGGTGAGCAGTTCTTC,CASSLWTSGSGEQFF
TRBJ1-1,-,-,11,TRBV6-5,TGTGCCAGCAAACACCTCACTGAAGCTTTCTTT,CASKHLTEAFF
TRBJ2-1,-,TRBD2,15,TRBV7-2,TGTGCCAGCAGCATATCGGGACTAGCGGCGAATGAGCAGTTCTTC,CASSISGLAANEQFF
TRBJ1-5,-,-,15,TRBV7-2,TGTGCCAGCAGCCCCAGAACAGGGATAAATCAGCCCCAGCATTTT,CASSPRTGINQPQHF
TRBJ2-1,-,-,14,TRBV11-2,TGTGCCAGCAGCTCCCCGAGCTCCTACAATGAGCAGTTCTTC,CASSSPSSYNEQFF
TRBJ1-6,-,-,15,TRBV6-1,TGTGCCAGCAGGATGAGGGGTAGGGAGGATTCACCCCTCCACTTT,CASRMRGREDSPLHF
TRBJ2-3,-,-,14,TRBV4-2,TGTGCCAGCAGCCAAGAACGGAGCACAGATACGCAGTATTTT,CASSQERSTDTQYF
TRBJ2-2,-,-,18,TRBV5-4,TGTGCCAGCAGCCCTGGGGTAGGGACACGAACGATGGGCGGGGAGCTGTTTTTT,CASSPGVGTRTMGGELFF